The rows below give T cell receptor beta chains drawn from one sample of a study of human T cells and chemical hapten exposure. TCRdb called the RACE reads again in MiXCR, with one record for every CDR3 protein. The table has 45,000 to 70,000 distinct CDR3 sequences, 7.5% to 10% seen once. Source: whole blood, taken in connection with sensitization to the hapten diphenylcyclopropenone (DPC). All receptors derive from a woman between 40 and 50 years old with alopecia areata. Some clones in this sample may be carry-over from other donors' samples. Each CDR3 is given with its conserved first and last residue. A D gene is named only where the DNA matches it firmly. Clone size is not always given. Where it is, it says once, few, many or a class for expanded clones.

d_gene	v_gene	j_gene	abundance	CDR3aa	CDR3nt
.	TRBV12-3/TRBV12-4	TRBJ2-3	many	CASSFAGYSTDTQYF	TGTGCCAGCAGTTTTGCAGGGTACAGCACAGATACGCAGTATTTT
.	TRBV6-6	TRBJ1-5	many	CASNSDAVQPQHF	TGTGCCAGCAATAGTGATGCTGTTCAGCCCCAGCATTTT
TRBD1	TRBV18	TRBJ1-6	.	CASSPRQGNSPLHF	TGTGCCAGCTCACCAAGACAGGGTAATTCACCCCTCCACTTT
.	TRBV20-1	TRBJ1-1	.	CSARGGSSNTEAFF	TGCAGTGCTAGAGGGGGGTCATCGAACACTGAAGCTTTCTTT
.	TRBV2	TRBJ2-2	.	CASRGLRTGELFF	TGTGCCAGCAGGGGGTTGAGGACCGGGGAGCTGTTTTTT
TRBD1	TRBV28	TRBJ2-5	few	CASSIRTGMETQYF	TGTGCCAGCAGTATCCGGACAGGGATGGAGACCCAGTACTTC
.	TRBV25-1	TRBJ2-5	many	CASSDGALGLQETQYF	TGTGCCAGCAGTGATGGGGCCTTGGGCCTCCAAGAGACCCAGTACTTC
TRBD2	TRBV6-5	TRBJ2-3	.	CASSSTSGVTDTQYF	TGTGCCAGCAGTTCAACTAGCGGGGTCACAGATACGCAGTATTTT
.	TRBV12-3/TRBV12-4	TRBJ2-4	many	CASSFPLSGASNIQYF	TGTGCCAGCAGTTTCCCCCTCTCAGGGGCTTCAAACATTCAGTACTTC
.	TRBV18	TRBJ2-3	many	CASSPYGSTDTQYF	TGTGCCAGCTCACCATACGGGTCCACAGATACGCAGTATTTT
.	TRBV7-3	TRBJ1-5	few	CASSLGAGPQHF	TGTGCCAGCAGCTTAGGGGCGGGGCCCCAGCATTTT
.	TRBV20-1	TRBJ2-1	many	CSAQTPGASYNEQFF	TGCAGTGCTCAGACCCCCGGGGCCTCCTACAATGAGCAGTTCTTC
.	TRBV20-1	TRBJ2-1	many	CSARPSLSSYNEQFF	TGCAGTGCTAGGCCCTCTCTGAGCTCCTACAATGAGCAGTTCTTC
TRBD2	TRBV7-9	TRBJ2-7	.	CASSPTSGATRYEQYF	TGTGCCAGCAGCCCAACTAGCGGGGCGACTCGCTACGAGCAGTACTTC
.	TRBV10-3	TRBJ1-1	many	CAIRAGVSTEAFF	TGTGCCATCAGGGCAGGGGTAAGCACTGAAGCTTTCTTT
TRBD2	TRBV2	TRBJ2-1	many	CASSGGTSSIEQFF	TGTGCCAGCAGCGGGGGGACTAGCAGCATTGAGCAGTTCTTC
TRBD2	TRBV7-2	TRBJ2-3	many	CASSSAGGWGTDTQYF	TGTGCCAGCAGCTCGGCGGGGGGCTGGGGCACAGATACGCAGTATTTT
.	TRBV4-1	TRBJ1-1	few	CASSQGAEAFF	TGCGCCAGCAGCCAAGGAGCTGAAGCTTTCTTT
.	TRBV7-9	TRBJ2-1	many	CASSPRGSPYNEQFF	TGTGCCAGCAGCCCTCGGGGGAGCCCATACAATGAGCAGTTCTTC
.	TRBV20-1	TRBJ1-1	many	CSAHRSTGNTEAFF	TGCAGTGCCCACCGATCGACAGGAAACACTGAAGCTTTCTTT
.	TRBV29-1	TRBJ2-7	.	CSVKETEPPYEQYF	TGCAGCGTTAAGGAAACGGAGCCGCCCTACGAGCAGTACTTC
TRBD1	TRBV9	TRBJ2-3	many	CASSVARGQATDTQYF	TGTGCCAGCAGCGTAGCTCGGGGACAGGCCACAGATACGCAGTATTTT
TRBD1	TRBV19	TRBJ2-2	many	CASSVQGAGTGELFF	TGTGCCAGTTCGGTTCAGGGGGCGGGTACCGGGGAGCTGTTTTTT
.	TRBV7-6	TRBJ2-3	.	CASSLGRIDRTDTQYF	TGTGCCAGCAGCTTAGGACGGATTGATCGGACAGATACGCAGTATTTT
TRBD1	TRBV6-4	TRBJ2-1	few	CASSDSGQPSDEQFF	TGTGCCAGCAGTGACTCGGGACAGCCATCGGATGAGCAGTTCTTC
TRBD2	TRBV29-1	TRBJ2-7	.	CSVGGGTSGPYEQYF	TGCAGCGTTGGTGGAGGCACTAGCGGGCCCTACGAGCAGTACTTC
TRBD1	TRBV7-6	TRBJ2-7	many	CASSLGGQGTYEQYF	TGTGCCAGCAGCTTAGGGGGACAGGGAACCTACGAGCAGTACTTC
.	TRBV7-9	TRBJ1-2	many	CASVSPLGYGYTF	TGTGCCAGCGTGTCTCCCCTTGGTTATGGCTACACCTTC
TRBD1	TRBV6-5	TRBJ1-2	many	CASSRRSGGSGYTF	TGTGCGAGTAGCCGCCGGTCAGGGGGAAGTGGCTACACCTTC
.	TRBV28	TRBJ2-6	.	CASSLVLASANVLTF	TGTGCCAGCAGTTTAGTCCTAGCGAGTGCCAACGTCCTGACTTTT
.	TRBV28	TRBJ2-1	many	CASSFSGNEQFF	TGTGCCAGCAGTTTTTCGGGGAATGAGCAGTTCTTC
TRBD1	TRBV23-1	TRBJ1-5	few	CASTGPPGTGGEPQHF	TGCGCCAGCACAGGCCCCCCCGGGACAGGGGGTGAGCCCCAGCATTTT
.	TRBV6-5	TRBJ1-5	.	CASKLGRASNQPQHF	TGTGCCAGCAAACTAGGGAGGGCGAGCAATCAGCCCCAGCATTTT
TRBD2	TRBV29-1	TRBJ2-1	many	CSVDPGEGYNEQFF	TGCAGCGTTGACCCCGGGGAGGGGTACAATGAGCAGTTCTTC
.	TRBV6-1	TRBJ2-6	few	CASSRGATGANVLTF	TGTGCCAGCAGCCGCGGGGCCACTGGGGCCAACGTCCTGACTTTC
TRBD1	TRBV4-1	TRBJ2-2	.	CAGSLLTGATGELFF	TGCGCCGGCAGCCTCCTGACAGGGGCCACCGGGGAGCTGTTTTTT
.	TRBV7-2	TRBJ1-6	.	CASSAVAGDLPYNSPLHF	TGTGCCAGCAGCGCAGTCGCCGGGGATTTACCCTATAATTCACCCCTCCACTTT
.	TRBV7-3	TRBJ2-6	few	CASSFDTTSGANVLTF	TGTGCCAGCAGCTTCGACACAACCTCTGGGGCCAACGTCCTGACTTTC
.	TRBV20-1	TRBJ2-7	.	CSAAIGDYEQYF	TGCAGTGCTGCCATAGGGGACTACGAGCAGTACTTC
.	TRBV18	TRBJ1-1	.	CASSFELENTETFF	TGTGCCAGCTCATTTGAACTGGAGAACACTGAAACTTTCTTT
.	TRBV29-1	TRBJ2-5	few	CSVDGTEGRETQYF	TGCAGCGTCGACGGAACAGAGGGGCGCGAGACCCAGTACTTC
.	TRBV12-3/TRBV12-4	TRBJ2-5	many	CASSTTRVPVQYF	TGTGCCAGCAGTACTACAAGGGTTCCGGTCCAGTACTTC
.	TRBV5-1	TRBJ2-3	few	CASSRRGGRSTDTQYF	TGCGCCAGCAGCCGTCGAGGGGGGCGAAGCACAGATACGCAGTATTTT
.	TRBV11-2	TRBJ2-1	many	CASSLDAYEQFF	TGTGCCAGCAGCTTAGACGCGTATGAGCAGTTCTTC
TRBD2	TRBV7-2	TRBJ2-7	many	CASSQTSGGRIYEQYF	TGTGCCAGCAGCCAAACTAGCGGGGGTCGAATTTACGAGCAGTACTTC
.	TRBV6-5	TRBJ1-1	.	CASSLSGEGTEAFF	TGTGCCAGCAGCCTGTCGGGGGAGGGCACTGAAGCTTTCTTT
.	TRBV7-6	TRBJ2-3	many	CASSKYRADTQYF	TGTGCCAGCAGCAAATACAGGGCAGATACGCAGTATTTT
TRBD1	TRBV19	TRBJ1-5	few	CASSSQGHNQPQHF	TGTGCCAGTAGTTCACAGGGGCACAATCAGCCCCAGCATTTT
.	TRBV14	TRBJ1-4	many	CASSQDLAGGEKLFF	TGTGCCAGCAGCCAAGATCTTGCCGGTGGGGAAAAACTGTTTTTT